This T cell receptor (beta chain) was profiled in a study of beta chain features in type 1 diabetes. On this clone: The target antigen is unknown.

From germline, CDR1 is SGHRS and CDR2 YFSETQ. V was clipped by 3 bases and J by 5 bases, with 18 bases between them. The CDR3 has 15 amino acids. The sequenced template was cDNA made from the entire isolated RNA. Using immunoSEQ multiplex PCR, the repertoire was profiled, and TCRdb retains in-frame clones only, with some absent. The data hold roughly 230,000 clones, with 9.6% observed a single time. Points from the study as a whole: Researchers cautioned that cDNA sequencing could over-represent cells with high TCR expression.

V usage is TRBV5-1 and J usage is TRBJ2-7, with D tentatively TRBD2 (7 bases). Sequencing was performed on naive CD4+ T cells from blood. The origin of this receptor is a woman under 30 in good health. The CDR3 DNA follows: TGCGCCAGCAGCTCCCCTGCGGGGGCAGGCGACGAGCAGTACTTC. It yields the protein CASSSPAGAGDEQYF.